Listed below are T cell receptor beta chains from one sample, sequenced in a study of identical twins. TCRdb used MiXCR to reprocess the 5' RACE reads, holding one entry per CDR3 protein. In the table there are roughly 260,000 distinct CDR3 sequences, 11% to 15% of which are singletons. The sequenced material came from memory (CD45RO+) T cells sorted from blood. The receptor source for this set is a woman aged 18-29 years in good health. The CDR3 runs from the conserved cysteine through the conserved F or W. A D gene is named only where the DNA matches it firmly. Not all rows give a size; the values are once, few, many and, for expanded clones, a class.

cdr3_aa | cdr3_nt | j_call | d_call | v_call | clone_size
CASSFLPAGAEETQYF | TGCGCCAGCAGCTTTTTACCAGCGGGAGCGGAGGAGACCCAGTACTTC | TRBJ2-5 | TRBD2 | TRBV5-1 | few
CASSLGQVKGYTF | TGTGCCAGCAGCCTGGGACAGGTGAAGGGCTACACCTTC | TRBJ1-2 | TRBD1 | TRBV11-3 | NA
CASSRGTGNTEAFF | TGCGCCAGCAGCCGCGGGACGGGCAACACTGAAGCTTTCTTT | TRBJ1-1 | NA | TRBV5-1 | few
CSARLAGGRSNEQFF | TGCAGTGCAAGACTAGCGGGGGGGCGATCCAATGAGCAGTTCTTC | TRBJ2-1 | TRBD2 | TRBV20-1 | NA
CASSYSPGPGTDTQYF | TGTGCCAGCAGTTACTCGCCTGGGCCTGGCACAGATACGCAGTATTTT | TRBJ2-3 | NA | TRBV6-5 | many
CASSSVGRKTWVTNEKLFF | TGTGCCAGCAGCTCTGTTGGAAGGAAGACTTGGGTAACTAATGAAAAACTGTTTTTT | TRBJ1-4 | NA | TRBV11-1 | NA
CASGRAPQETQYF | TGTGCCAGCGGGAGGGCTCCCCAAGAGACCCAGTACTTC | TRBJ2-5 | TRBD2 | TRBV2 | NA
CASKASETDTQYF | TGTGCCAGCAAGGCTAGCGAGACAGATACGCAGTATTTT | TRBJ2-3 | NA | TRBV7-2 | few
CSGKAGSADTQYF | TGCAGTGGAAAGGCGGGGAGCGCAGATACGCAGTATTTT | TRBJ2-3 | NA | TRBV29-1 | many
CASSLEGARGYTF | TGTGCCAGCAGCTTGGAAGGGGCTCGTGGCTACACCTTC | TRBJ1-2 | NA | TRBV5-4 | NA
CASSLASHEAFF | TGTGCCAGCAGCTTAGCTTCGCATGAAGCTTTCTTT | TRBJ1-1 | NA | TRBV11-2 | NA
CASRMVAVNTEAFF | TGTGCCAGCAGAATGGTAGCCGTCAACACTGAAGCTTTCTTT | TRBJ1-1 | NA | TRBV6-2/TRBV6-3 | few
CASSLTGVNTEAFF | TGCGCCAGCAGCTTGACAGGGGTGAACACTGAAGCTTTCTTT | TRBJ1-1 | TRBD1 | TRBV5-1 | many
CSATGTSGGAWETQYF | TGCAGTGCTACAGGGACTAGCGGGGGGGCGTGGGAGACCCAGTACTTC | TRBJ2-5 | TRBD2 | TRBV20-1 | NA
CSVVKANVVETQYF | TGCAGCGTTGTTAAAGCTAATGTAGTAGAGACCCAGTACTTC | TRBJ2-5 | NA | TRBV29-1 | many
CASRRRLAGGNEQFF | TGTGCCAGCAGAAGGCGACTAGCGGGGGGGAATGAGCAGTTCTTC | TRBJ2-1 | TRBD2 | TRBV12-3/TRBV12-4 | few
CASSLTSGKGEQYF | TGTGCCAGCAGCTTGACTAGCGGGAAGGGCGAGCAGTACTTC | TRBJ2-7 | TRBD2 | TRBV9 | few
CSATSRRVGTDTQYF | TGCAGTGCAACCTCCCGGCGCGTTGGCACAGATACGCAGTATTTT | TRBJ2-3 | NA | TRBV20-1 | NA
CASRETGGRDTQYF | TGCGCCAGCAGAGAAACGGGGGGGCGCGATACGCAGTATTTT | TRBJ2-3 | TRBD2 | TRBV5-1 | NA
CASSVGPGLASGGELFF | TGTGCCAGCAGCGTCGGGCCCGGACTAGCCTCCGGCGGGGAGCTGTTTTTT | TRBJ2-2 | TRBD2 | TRBV9 | few
CASSPSGTKETQYF | TGTGCCAGCTCACCGTCCGGGACAAAAGAGACCCAGTACTTC | TRBJ2-5 | NA | TRBV18 | NA
CASSPGWGRSTDTQYF | TGCGCCAGCAGCCCTGGGTGGGGGCGTAGCACAGATACGCAGTATTTT | TRBJ2-3 | NA | TRBV5-1 | few
CASSLLQGIYVQPQHF | TGTGCCAGCAGTTTATTACAGGGTATTTATGTTCAGCCCCAGCATTTT | TRBJ1-5 | NA | TRBV12-3/TRBV12-4 | few
CSARRGSSGDEQFF | TGCAGTGCTAGGCGAGGGTCTAGCGGGGATGAGCAGTTCTTC | TRBJ2-1 | TRBD2 | TRBV20-1 | few
CASSHRLGGRGTDTQYF | TGTGCCAGCAGTCACCGACTCGGAGGTAGGGGCACAGATACGCAGTATTTT | TRBJ2-3 | NA | TRBV12-3/TRBV12-4 | NA
CASREGQDYGYTF | TGTGCCAGCAGGGAGGGACAGGACTATGGCTACACCTTC | TRBJ1-2 | TRBD1 | TRBV6-6 | few
CASSLLGDNEQFF | TGCGCCAGCAGCTTGCTGGGGGACAATGAGCAGTTCTTC | TRBJ2-1 | NA | TRBV5-1 | many
CASSSSSTGNEQFF | TGCGCCAGCAGCTCCTCTTCGACTGGAAATGAGCAGTTCTTC | TRBJ2-1 | NA | TRBV5-1 | NA
CASSLQEYTGYTF | TGCGCCAGCAGCTTGCAAGAGTACACCGGCTACACCTTC | TRBJ1-2 | NA | TRBV5-1 | many
CASSLPGTDFYF | TGTGCCAGCAGCCTCCCCGGGACAGACTTTTACTTC | TRBJ2-5 | TRBD1 | TRBV5-6 | NA
CASSYDHSGANVLTF | TGTGCCAGCAGTTACGACCACTCTGGGGCCAACGTCCTGACTTTC | TRBJ2-6 | NA | TRBV6-5 | NA
CASSSRVGGTEAFF | TGTGCCAGCAGCTCTAGAGTAGGGGGGACTGAAGCTTTCTTT | TRBJ1-1 | NA | TRBV7-8 | many
CATSDPGTSGYTQYF | TGTGCCACCAGTGACCCTGGGACTAGCGGATATACGCAGTATTTT | TRBJ2-3 | TRBD2 | TRBV24-1 | few
CSVQGGQGAYGYTF | TGCAGCGTTCAAGGGGGACAGGGGGCTTATGGCTACACCTTC | TRBJ1-2 | TRBD1 | TRBV29-1 | few
CASSPSRLGGYTF | TGTGCCAGCAGCCCTTCCCGGCTAGGGGGCTACACCTTC | TRBJ1-2 | NA | TRBV5-4 | few
CASGQSRDRWAYEQYF | TGTGCTAGTGGCCAATCGCGGGACAGATGGGCCTACGAGCAGTACTTC | TRBJ2-7 | NA | TRBV12-5 | few
CASRGTGTNTEAFF | TGTGCCAGCAGGGGGACAGGGACGAACACTGAAGCTTTCTTT | TRBJ1-1 | TRBD1 | TRBV12-3/TRBV12-4 | NA
CASSLGRVQRSEAFF | TGTGCCAGCAGCTTAGGCAGGGTCCAGAGGTCTGAAGCTTTCTTT | TRBJ1-1 | NA | TRBV7-2 | NA
CSASSASGTGETQYF | TGCAGTGCTAGTTCCGCTAGCGGGACTGGGGAGACCCAGTACTTC | TRBJ2-5 | TRBD2 | TRBV20-1 | NA
CASTLGQVNTEAFF | TGTGCCAGCACCCTGGGACAGGTGAACACTGAAGCTTTCTTT | TRBJ1-1 | TRBD1 | TRBV12-3/TRBV12-4 | NA
CATSRPEDQETQYF | TGTGCCACCAGCAGACCGGAAGACCAAGAGACCCAGTACTTC | TRBJ2-5 | NA | TRBV15 | NA
CSPTSGGSDEQFF | TGCAGCCCGACTAGCGGGGGATCTGATGAGCAGTTCTTC | TRBJ2-1 | TRBD2 | TRBV20-1 | NA
CASSVALGETQYF | TGTGCCAGCAGCGTAGCTCTCGGGGAGACCCAGTACTTC | TRBJ2-5 | NA | TRBV9 | NA
CSAPAGGSNEQFF | TGCAGTGCCCCAGCGGGGGGGTCCAATGAGCAGTTCTTC | TRBJ2-1 | TRBD2 | TRBV20-1 | NA
CSARHGRAYEQYF | TGCAGTGCTAGGCACGGGAGGGCCTACGAGCAGTACTTC | TRBJ2-7 | TRBD2 | TRBV20-1 | few
CAIRDRGRNEQFF | TGTGCCATCCGGGACAGGGGGCGGAATGAGCAGTTCTTC | TRBJ2-1 | TRBD1 | TRBV2 | NA
CSAGDRGGEAQYF | TGCAGTGCCGGCGACAGGGGGGGAGAGGCCCAGTACTTC | TRBJ2-5 | TRBD1 | TRBV20-1 | many
CASSLEAGVGETQYF | TGTGCCAGCAGCTTAGAAGCGGGAGTGGGAGAGACCCAGTACTTC | TRBJ2-5 | TRBD2 | TRBV7-6 | NA
CASTDNRGSSYNEQFF | TGTGCCAGCACCGACAACAGGGGAAGCTCCTACAATGAGCAGTTCTTC | TRBJ2-1 | TRBD1 | TRBV6-1 | NA
CASSSGTGLKAFF | TGTGCCAGCAGTTCAGGGACAGGGTTAAAGGCTTTCTTT | TRBJ1-1 | TRBD1 | TRBV12-3/TRBV12-4 | many
CASSLQGINEQFF | TGCGCCAGCAGCTTGCAGGGAATCAATGAGCAGTTCTTC | TRBJ2-1 | NA | TRBV5-1 | few
CSAEKSDTEAFF | TGCAGTGCTGAGAAGTCCGACACTGAAGCTTTCTTT | TRBJ1-1 | NA | TRBV20-1 | NA
CASSFPLRPLSSYNEQFF | TGTGCCAGCAGCTTCCCCCTAAGACCGCTTAGCTCCTACAATGAGCAGTTCTTC | TRBJ2-1 | NA | TRBV11-1 | few
CSAHGRRADTQYF | TGCAGTGCACACGGGAGAAGGGCAGATACGCAGTATTTT | TRBJ2-3 | NA | TRBV20-1 | NA
CASSLSSNQPQHF | TGTGCCAGCAGCTTATCGAGCAATCAGCCCCAGCATTTT | TRBJ1-5 | NA | TRBV7-9 | many